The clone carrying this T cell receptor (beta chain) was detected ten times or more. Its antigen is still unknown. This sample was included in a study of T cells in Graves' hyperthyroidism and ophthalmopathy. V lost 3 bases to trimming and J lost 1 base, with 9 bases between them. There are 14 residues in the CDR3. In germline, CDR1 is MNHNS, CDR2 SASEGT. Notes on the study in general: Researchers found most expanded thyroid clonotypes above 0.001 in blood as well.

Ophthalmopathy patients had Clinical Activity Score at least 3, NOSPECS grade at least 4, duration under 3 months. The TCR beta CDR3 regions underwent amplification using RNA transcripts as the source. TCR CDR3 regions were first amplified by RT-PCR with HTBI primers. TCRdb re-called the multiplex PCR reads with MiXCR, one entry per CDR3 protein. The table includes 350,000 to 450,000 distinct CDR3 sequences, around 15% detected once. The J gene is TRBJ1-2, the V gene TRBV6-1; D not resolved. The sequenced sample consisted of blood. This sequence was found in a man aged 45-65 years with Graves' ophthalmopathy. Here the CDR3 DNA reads TGTGCCAGCAGTGACAGCATCAATAACTATGGCTACACCTTC. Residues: CASSDSINNYGYTF.